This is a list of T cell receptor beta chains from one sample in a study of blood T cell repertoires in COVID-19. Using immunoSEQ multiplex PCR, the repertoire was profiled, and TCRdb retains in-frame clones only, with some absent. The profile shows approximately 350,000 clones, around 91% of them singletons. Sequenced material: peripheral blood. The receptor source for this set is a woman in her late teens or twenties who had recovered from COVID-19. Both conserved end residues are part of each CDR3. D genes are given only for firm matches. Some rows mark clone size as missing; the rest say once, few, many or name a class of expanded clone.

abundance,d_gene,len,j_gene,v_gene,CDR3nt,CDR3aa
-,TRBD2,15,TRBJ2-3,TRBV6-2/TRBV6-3,TGTGCCAGCAGCTTAGCGGGAGGTCACACAGATACGCAGTATTTT,CASSLAGGHTDTQYF
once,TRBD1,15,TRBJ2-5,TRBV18,TGTGCCAGCTCACCACGACAGGGGGCAGGAGAGACCCAGTACTTC,CASSPRQGAGETQYF
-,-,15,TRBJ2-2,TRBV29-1,TGCAGCGTGGGTGCTCGTGGGAGGAACACCGGGGAGCTGTTTTTT,CSVGARGRNTGELFF
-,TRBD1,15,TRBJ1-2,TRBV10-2,TGCGCCAGCAGTGAGGTGGCAGGGGGCTACTATGGCTACACCTTC,CASSEVAGGYYGYTF
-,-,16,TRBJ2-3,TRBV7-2,TGTGCCAGCAGCTTAGCCTTGCGGGCGATCACAGATACGCAGTATTTT,CASSLALRAITDTQYF
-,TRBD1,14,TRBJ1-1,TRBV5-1,TGCGCCAGCAGCCCGGGGACAGCTAACACTGAAGCTTTCTTT,CASSPGTANTEAFF
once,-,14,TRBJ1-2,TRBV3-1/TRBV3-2,TGTGCCAGCAGCGTCCACAGAGCTTTAAATGGCTACACCTTC,CASSVHRALNGYTF
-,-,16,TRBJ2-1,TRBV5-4,TGTGCCAGCAGCTTGGCACGGGAGAGCTCCTACAATGAGCAGTTCTTC,CASSLARESSYNEQFF
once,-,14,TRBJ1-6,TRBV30,TGTGCCTGGAGTGGCTGGCAGGGAAATTCACCCCTCCACTTT,CAWSGWQGNSPLHF
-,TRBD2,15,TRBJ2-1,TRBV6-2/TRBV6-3,TGTGCCAGCAGTACCCTAGCGGGAGCCCACAATGAGCAGTTCTTC,CASSTLAGAHNEQFF